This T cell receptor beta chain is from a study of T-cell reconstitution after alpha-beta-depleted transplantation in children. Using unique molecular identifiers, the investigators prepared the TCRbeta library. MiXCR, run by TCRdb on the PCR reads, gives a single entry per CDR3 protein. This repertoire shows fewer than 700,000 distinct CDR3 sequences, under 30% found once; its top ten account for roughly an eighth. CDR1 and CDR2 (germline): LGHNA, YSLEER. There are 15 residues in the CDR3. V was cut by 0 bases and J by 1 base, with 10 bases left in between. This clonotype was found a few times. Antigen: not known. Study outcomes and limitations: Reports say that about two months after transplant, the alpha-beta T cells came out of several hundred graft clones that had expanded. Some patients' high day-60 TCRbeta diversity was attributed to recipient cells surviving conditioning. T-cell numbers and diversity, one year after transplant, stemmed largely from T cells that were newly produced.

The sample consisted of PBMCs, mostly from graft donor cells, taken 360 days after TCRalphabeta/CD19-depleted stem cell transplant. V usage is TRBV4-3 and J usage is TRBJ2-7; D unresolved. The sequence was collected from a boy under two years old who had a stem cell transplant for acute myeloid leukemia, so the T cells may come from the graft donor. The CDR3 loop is CASSQEPGLSYEQYF. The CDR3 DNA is TGCGCCAGCAGCCAAGAACCCGGGTTATCCTACGAGCAGTACTTC.